The sequence of this T cell receptor beta chain was determined in a study of shared clonotypes between healthy human individuals. The study, taken as a whole, reports: With few donors, the genetic and exposure-history diversity represented was limited. Though the depth was large, rarefaction showed that sorted-subset sequencing was incomplete.

Profiled with immunoSEQ multiplex PCR; TCRdb holds only in-frame clones, not every one. This table holds 2.3 million or so clones, about 92% found once. About this clone: The antigen is unknown.

CD4+ cells yielded CD45RA+ naive and CD45RA-negative memory subsets. This TCR was recovered from a man between 18 and 29 years old in good health. Some clones in this sample may be carry-over from other donors' samples. Sequenced sample: naive CD4+ T cells from PBMCs. Described subset: CD45RA+ positively selected.

CDR3 nucleotide sequence: TGCGCCAGCAGCTCCACCGGGACACGGATATACAATGAGCAGTTCTTC. Amino acid sequence: CASSSTGTRIYNEQFF. This rearrangement joins TRBV5-1 to TRBJ2-1, with a tentative D call TRBD1 (6 bases). The CDR3 extends over 16 amino acids. Germline V gene data show CDR1 as SGHRS and CDR2 as YFSETQ. The V gene lost 3 bases and the J gene lost 4 bases, with 17 bases spanning the gap.